This TCR beta chain was captured by sequencing in a study of blood T cell repertoires in COVID-19. Study-level background: Samples of COVID-19 (acute and convalescent) were obtained from the United States, Italy and Spain. Sample material is recorded as cDNA or gDNA derived from T cells, B-cell-depleted T cells, or PBMCs.

The CDR3 consists of 14 residues. The ends were cut back, 5 bases at V and 2 bases at J, with 12 bases in the middle. Germline-derived CDR1 and CDR2 are LNHDA and SQIVND (reference sequence). Study processing details: Estimates of nucleated cell counts were drawn from the amplification of reference gene primers. Data came from immunoSEQ multiplex PCR; TCRdb stores just in-frame clones and leaves some out. Clone size and V and J calls were adopted from that table, with D and trimming inferred from the DNA. The sample lists roughly 250,000 clones, roughly four fifths occurring once. The clonotype comes from a woman aged 55-70 years with active or convalescent COVID-19. The sequenced sample consisted of peripheral blood. The chain combines TRBV19 with TRBJ1-1; possibly TRBD1 for D (5 bases). CDR3 sequence: CASSLGGRNTEAFF. The CDR3 region has the DNA TGTGCCAGTAGTCTCGGGGGTAGAAACACTGAAGCTTTCTTT.